Listed below are T cell receptor beta chains from one sample, sequenced in a study of human T cells and chemical hapten exposure. TCRdb reprocessed the RACE reads via MiXCR and lists one record per CDR3 protein. The sample shows 280,000 or so distinct CDR3 sequences, roughly 7.4% of them seen only once. The sequences come from whole blood, collected in connection with sensitization to the hapten diphenylcyclopropenone (DPC). The receptors stem from a man younger than 30 with alopecia areata. Some clones in this sample may be carry-over from other donors' samples. CDR3s include the opening cysteine and the closing phenylalanine or tryptophan. The D gene is left open where the match is weak. Clone size is given for some rows only: seen once, a few or many times, or a class if the clone is expanded.

v_gene	abundance	d_gene	j_gene	CDR3nt	CDR3aa
TRBV3-1	few	-	TRBJ2-2	TGTGCCAGCAGACTTCAGGGAAACACCGGGGAGCTGTTTTTT	CASRLQGNTGELFF
TRBV5-1	-	-	TRBJ2-5	TGCGCCAGCAGCTTGGCCTCGAGGGGCATAGGACAACAAGAGACCCAGTACTTC	CASSLASRGIGQQETQYF
TRBV20-1	few	-	TRBJ1-5	TGCAGTGCTGGAGGCGGGGGCGGTCAGCCCCAGCATTTT	CSAGGGGGQPQHF
TRBV6-2/TRBV6-3	-	-	TRBJ2-3	TGTGCCAGCAGTTACTCGAGCAGGGACACCGACACAGATACGCAGTATTTT	CASSYSSRDTDTDTQYF
TRBV7-2	-	TRBD1	TRBJ1-1	TGTGCCAGCAGCGTGACCCCAGGGGGCACTGAAGCTTTCTTT	CASSVTPGGTEAFF
TRBV3-1	-	-	TRBJ2-7	TGTGCCAGCAGCCAAGATGCCGGGGAGATCTTCTACGAGCAGTACTTC	CASSQDAGEIFYEQYF
TRBV29-1	few	-	TRBJ2-1	TGCAGCGTTGTGGCCTCAGTGGTGGGTGAGCAGTTCTTC	CSVVASVVGEQFF
TRBV6-5	-	TRBD1	TRBJ1-6	TGTGCCAGCAGTTACAGCGACAGGGGGCTTTCACCCCTCCACTTT	CASSYSDRGLSPLHF
TRBV4-1	many	-	TRBJ1-3	TGCGCCAGCAGCCAACCCGGGGCAGGGTTGGGAAACACCATATATTTT	CASSQPGAGLGNTIYF
TRBV9	many	TRBD2	TRBJ2-3	TGTGCCAGCAGCGTAGAACTAGCGGGCACAGATACGCAGTATTTT	CASSVELAGTDTQYF
TRBV5-1	-	TRBD2	TRBJ2-7	TGCGCCAGCAGCCGGACTAGCGGGGGTTCGTACGAGCAGTACTTC	CASSRTSGGSYEQYF